The 25 T cell receptor beta chains given below trace back to one sample, sequenced in a study of T cell repertoires in cytomegalovirus infection. TCRdb re-called the reads with MiXCR, one entry per CDR3 protein. The data contain 750,000 to 900,000 distinct CDR3 sequences, about 27% of them singletons. For these TCRs, the target antigens are not known. The starting material was cultured CD8+ T cells from PBMCs, obtained from culture after CMV antigen stimulation. The receptors shown here come from a human donor in good health (CMV status not recorded). Some clones in this sample may be carry-over from other donors' samples.

This clonotype was observed a handful of times. The rearrangement uses TRBV10-3 and TRBJ2-7; the D gene is possibly TRBD1 (5 bases). V lost 6 bases and J 0 bases, leaving 27 bases between the germline ends. The length of the CDR3 is 19 residues. CDR1 is ENHRY and CDR2 is SYGVKD in the germline V gene. CDR3 region: CAISLRGQSDPPLSYEQYF. The DNA for the CDR3 is TGTGCCATCAGCCTACGTGGACAAAGCGATCCACCACTCTCCTACGAGCAGTACTTC.

The V gene is TRBV27, the J gene TRBJ1-2; D might be TRBD1 (6 bases). CDR1 MNHEY and CDR2 SMNVEV come from the germline V gene (reference sequence). V lost 5 bases, J lost 7 bases, and 20 bases lay in between. This CDR3 is built from 15 residues. DNA for the CDR3: TGTGCCAGCAGTCCCCACCTCACAGGGAAGAGTGGCTACACCTTC. It translates to CASSPHLTGKSGYTF.

The rearrangement links TRBV15 to TRBJ1-3, with 8 nucleotides matching TRBD1. This CDR3 has 20 residues. With V trimmed by 2 bases and J by 0 bases, 15 bases remained unmatched. The germline V gene encodes CDR1 LNHNV and CDR2 YYDKDF (reference sequence). The CDR3 DNA follows: TGTGCCACCAGCAGAACACCGGAGGAGGACAGGGCTTTCTCTGGAAACACCATATATTTT. Translating it yields CATSRTPEEDRAFSGNTIYF.

This clonotype showed up many times. The genes are TRBV7-6 and TRBJ2-5; the D call may be TRBD1 or TRBD2 (5 bases each). CDR3 length: 14 amino acids. The V and J ends lost 5 bases and 6 bases respectively, with 16 bases between them. Germline CDR1 reads SGHVS; CDR2 reads FNYEAQ. The CDR3 reads CASSRPEGPQTQYF. DNA for the CDR3: TGTGCCAGCAGCCGCCCCGAGGGGCCACAGACCCAGTACTTC.

This clonotype showed up just a few times. The chain combines TRBV5-6 with TRBJ2-5, with 7 bases identical to TRBD1. The CDR3 totals 13 residues. V gave up 5 bases and J gave up 5 bases; unmatched junction bases: 6. The germline V gene has CDR1 SGHDT and CDR2 YYEEEE. CDR3 protein: CASSSGQRETQYF. The DNA of the CDR3 is TGTGCCAGCAGTTCGGGACAGAGGGAGACCCAGTACTTC.

The count of this clonotype is one. J is TRBJ2-1 and V is TRBV7-6; TRBD1 agrees at 7 bases. The germline gives CDR1 SGHVS, CDR2 FNYEAQ. CDR3 length equals 15 residues. The V and J ends lost 8 bases and 9 bases, in that order; junction bases with no gene match: 16. CDR3 sequence (DNA): TGTGCCAGCGCCCCCGGGACAGTAGCCCAGTCTGAGCAGTTCTTC. It codes for CASAPGTVAQSEQFF. The full variable domain, rest sourced from reference TRBV7-6 and TRBJ2-1, is GAGVSQSPRYKVTKRGQDVALRCDPISGHVSLYWYRQALGQGPEFLTYFNYEAQQDKSGLPNDRFSAERPEGSISTLTIQRTEQRDSAMYRCASAPGTVAQSEQFFGPGTRLTVL.

V and J are TRBV7-9 and TRBJ1-4, with D maybe TRBD1 (5 bases). CDR3 length: 13 residues. Germline CDR1 SEHNR, CDR2 FQNEAQ (reference sequence). V was cut by 5 bases and J by 7 bases, with 11 bases left in between. CDR3 coding DNA: TGTGCCAGCAGCGCGACAGCACCTGAAAAACTGTTTTTT. Translated, it gives CASSATAPEKLFF.

This clonotype was detected a few times. J is TRBJ2-3 and V is TRBV12-3 or TRBV12-4; TRBD2 matches 9 bases. The CDR3 is made up of 16 amino acids. J was trimmed by 2 bases and V by 7 bases; bases with no gene match: 10. CDR3 amino acids: CASTLIAGAITDTQYF. Written as DNA, the CDR3 is TGTGCCAGCACCCTGATAGCGGGGGCCATCACAGATACGCAGTATTTT.

This clonotype appeared many times. The CDR3 is CASSFSGTGNTIYF. CDR3 in DNA: TGTGCCAGCAGTTTCTCGGGGACTGGAAACACCATATATTTT. The chain combines TRBV12-3 or TRBV12-4 with TRBJ1-3; D unclear. The CDR3 loop spans 14 amino acids. Trimming shortened V by 3 bases and J by 2 bases, and 8 bases separated the two germline ends.

CDR3 region: CATRGAGEETQYF. CDR3 DNA sequence: TGTGCCACCCGGGGAGCGGGGGAAGAGACCCAGTACTTC. This rearrangement joins TRBV7-6 to TRBJ2-5; TRBD2 aligns across 8 bases. CDR3 length: 13 residues. V shed 10 bases and J 3 bases; nucleotides not matched to a gene: 7. Germline V gene data show CDR1 as SGHVS and CDR2 as FNYEAQ.

This clonotype was counted many times. V and J are TRBV2 and TRBJ2-7; TRBD2 might be the D (5 bases). Trimming took 2 bases from V and 1 from J, leaving 15 bases between them. Looked up from germline, CDR1 is SNHLY and CDR2 is FYNNEI. This CDR3 region has 16 residues. In DNA, the CDR3 is TGTGCCAGCAGTGAACGACCCAGCGGCAGGTCCTACGAGCAGTACTTC. It encodes CASSERPSGRSYEQYF.

In its sample, this clonotype was seen many times. CDR3 in DNA: TGTGCCAGCAGTCAAAAAGTTCCGGGGAGCTCCTACAATGAGCAGTTCTTC. Translated, it gives CASSQKVPGSSYNEQFF. V and J are TRBV27 and TRBJ2-1, with D possibly TRBD2 on 5 matching bases. The CDR3 consists of 17 residues. Per germline, CDR1 MNHEY and CDR2 SMNVEV (reference sequence). The germline V and J ends were trimmed by 5 bases and 0 bases, with 17 bases remaining between them.

This clonotype was counted between two and nine times. This rearrangement joins TRBV12-5 to TRBJ1-1; D gene uncertain. V lost 2 bases, J lost 1 base, and 5 bases lay in between. The CDR3 covers 13 residues. CDR1 is LGHNT, CDR2 FRNRAP, per germline. For the CDR3, the DNA is TGTGCTAGTGGTTTGACTACGAACACTGAAGCTTTCTTT. Encoded protein: CASGLTTNTEAFF.

The chain links TRBV6-2 or TRBV6-3 to TRBJ1-2; no reliable D call. The CDR3 has 15 residues. V dropped 2 bases and J dropped 6 bases, with 16 bases sitting between them. The germline V gene encodes CDR1 MNHEY and CDR2 SVGEGT. The CDR3 region has the DNA TGTGCCAGCAGTTACAAGGAAGGGTCCACAGATGGCTACACCTTC. This codes for CASSYKEGSTDGYTF.

The DNA of the CDR3 is TGTGCCAGCAGCCCCCGACGGGGGGGGCGGCCCTACAATGAGCAGTTCTTC. Residues: CASSPRRGGRPYNEQFF. V usage is TRBV9 and J usage is TRBJ2-1, with 8 bases that match TRBD2. Per the germline V gene, CDR1 is SGDLS and CDR2 is YYNGEE. V lost 4 bases, J lost 2 bases, and 11 bases stayed unmatched. The CDR3 contains 17 residues. The full variable domain, in which reference TRBV9 and TRBJ2-1 provide the parts outside the CDR3, is DSGVTQTPKHLITATGQRVTLRCSPRSGDLSVYWYQQSLDQGLQFLIQYYNGEERAKGNILERFSAQQFPDLHSELNLSSLELGDSALYFCASSPRRGGRPYNEQFFGPGTRLTVL.

This chain connects TRBV11-2 to TRBJ2-2; a weak D match, TRBD2 (6 bases). Germline V CDR1 and CDR2: SGHAT, FQNNGV. The germline V and J ends were trimmed by 5 bases and 0 bases, with 10 bases remaining between them. The CDR3 loop spans 15 amino acids. CDR3 sequence: CASSRGDANTGELFF. Written as DNA, the CDR3 is TGTGCCAGCAGCCGCGGGGATGCGAACACCGGGGAGCTGTTTTTT.

This clonotype was recorded a few times. The CDR3 reads CASTNRDRDYGYTF. The CDR3 region has the DNA TGTGCCAGCACAAACCGGGACAGGGACTATGGCTACACCTTC. The chain is built from TRBV2 and TRBJ1-2; 9 nucleotides agree with TRBD1. J lost 3 bases, V lost 7 bases, and 6 bases had no gene match. The V gene's germline CDR1 is SNHLY and CDR2 FYNNEI. The CDR3 extends over 14 amino acids.

The V call is TRBV6-8, the J call TRBJ2-2; the D gene is possibly TRBD2 (5 bases). The CDR3 length is 14 residues. The germline gives CDR1 MNHGY, CDR2 SAAAGT. V shed 7 bases and J shed 6 bases, with 15 bases lying between them. This CDR3 reads CASMKQRVSGELFF. CDR3 nucleotide sequence: TGTGCCAGCATGAAACAGAGGGTATCCGGGGAGCTGTTTTTT.

The chain links TRBV9 to TRBJ2-3; 8 bases fit TRBD2. The CDR3 length is 15 residues. The germline V gene encodes CDR1 SGDLS and CDR2 YYNGEE. J lost 0 bases, V lost 4 bases, and 4 bases had no gene match. CDR3 loop: CASSIGTSSTDTQYF. The CDR3 DNA reads as TGTGCCAGCAGCATCGGGACTAGTAGCACAGATACGCAGTATTTT.

A remark on this clonotype: This may be a read error, as it is one base from a much larger clone. The V call is TRBV7-2, the J call TRBJ2-3, with D perhaps TRBD2 (7 bases). The CDR3 loop spans 18 amino acids. Germline-derived CDR1 and CDR2 are SGHTA and FQGNSA. The CDR3 spells CASSLVRWRGGETETQYF. The CDR3 coding sequence is TGTGCCAGCAGCTTAGTCCGATGGAGGGGGGGAGAGACAGAAACGCAGTATTTT.

This clonotype was counted only a few times. This chain links TRBV7-2 with TRBJ1-4; D is undetermined. From germline, CDR1 is SGHTA and CDR2 FQGNSA. This CDR3 is 13 amino acids long. V was clipped by 6 bases and J by 5 bases, with 10 bases between them. The chain's CDR3 is CASSSRGNEKLFF. CDR3 DNA sequence: TGTGCCAGCAGTTCCCGGGGAAATGAAAAACTGTTTTTT. Full variable domain (remainder filled in from reference TRBV7-2 and TRBJ1-4): GAGVSQSPSNKVTEKGKDVELRCDPISGHTALYWYRQSLGQGLEFLIYFQGNSAPDKSGLPSDRFSAERTGGSVSTLTIQRTQQEDSAVYLCASSSRGNEKLFFGSGTQLSVL.

This clonotype was seen a few times. The chain employs TRBV2 and TRBJ1-2; D unresolved. From germline, CDR1 is SNHLY and CDR2 FYNNEI. The CDR3 runs to 11 residues. The V end was cut by 7 bases, the J end by 2 bases, with 5 bases between. CDR3 sequence: CASKVNYGYTF. The CDR3 nucleotides read TGTGCCAGCAAAGTAAACTATGGCTACACCTTC.

The chain links TRBV7-6 to TRBJ2-1; D possibly corresponds to TRBD1 (8 bases). The V end lost 4 bases, the J end lost 6 bases, and 22 bases lay between the germline ends. Germline V gene lookup returns CDR1 SGHVS and CDR2 FNYEAQ. The CDR3 runs 17 residues. The DNA for the CDR3 is TGTGCCAGCAGCTCCCGACCGGACAGGGACTACTGCAATGAGCAGTTCTTC. Translation: CASSSRPDRDYCNEQFF.

In DNA form, the CDR3 reads TGTGCCAGCAGCCCAGGGTTGTCGCAGGCCGGGGAGCTGTTTTTT. The encoded protein is CASSPGLSQAGELFF. The rearrangement uses TRBV4-2 and TRBJ2-2; D possibly corresponds to TRBD1 (5 bases). V was clipped by 4 bases and J by 6 bases, with 15 bases between them. CDR1 LGHNA and CDR2 YNFKEQ come from the germline V gene. The CDR3 is 15 residues long.

This clonotype has a count of ten or more. The chain carries TRBV7-8 and TRBJ1-1; TRBD1 aligns across 8 bases. Germline CDR1 and CDR2: SGHVS and FQNEAQ. The V and J ends lost 1 base and 4 bases, in that order; junction bases with no gene match: 8. This CDR3 is built from 16 residues. Here the CDR3 reads CASSLGTGMVGTEAFF. The CDR3 DNA reads as TGTGCCAGCAGCTTAGGGACAGGGATGGTCGGCACTGAAGCTTTCTTT.